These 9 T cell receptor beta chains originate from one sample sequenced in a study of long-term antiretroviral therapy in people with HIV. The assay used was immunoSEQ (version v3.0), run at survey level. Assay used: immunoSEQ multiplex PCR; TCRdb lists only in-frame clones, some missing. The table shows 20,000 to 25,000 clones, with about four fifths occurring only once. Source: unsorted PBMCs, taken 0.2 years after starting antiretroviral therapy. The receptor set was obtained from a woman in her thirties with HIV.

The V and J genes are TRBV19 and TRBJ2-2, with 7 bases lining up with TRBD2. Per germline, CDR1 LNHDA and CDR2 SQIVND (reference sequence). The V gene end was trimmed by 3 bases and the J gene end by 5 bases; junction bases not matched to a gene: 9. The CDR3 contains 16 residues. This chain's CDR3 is CASSIISGTITGELFF. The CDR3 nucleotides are TGTGCCAGTAGTATTATAAGCGGGACTATTACCGGGGAGCTGTTTTTT.

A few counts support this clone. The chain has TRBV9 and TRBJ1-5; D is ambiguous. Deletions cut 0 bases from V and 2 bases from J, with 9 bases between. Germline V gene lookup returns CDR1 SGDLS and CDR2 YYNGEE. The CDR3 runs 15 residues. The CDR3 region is CASSVGPGGNQPQHF. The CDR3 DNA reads TGTGCCAGCAGCGTAGGACCGGGCGGCAATCAGCCCCAGCATTTT.

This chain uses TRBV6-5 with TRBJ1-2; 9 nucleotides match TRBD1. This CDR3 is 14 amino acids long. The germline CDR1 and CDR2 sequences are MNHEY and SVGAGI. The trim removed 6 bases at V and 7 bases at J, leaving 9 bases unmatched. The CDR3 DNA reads TGTGCCAGCAGCATGACAGGGGGGAGGCTTGGCTACACCTTC. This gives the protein CASSMTGGRLGYTF.

The CDR3 spells CASSLNSYSSNYGYTF. The CDR3 coding sequence is TGTGCCAGCAGCTTAAACTCGTACAGTAGTAACTATGGCTACACCTTC. The chain combines TRBV2 with TRBJ1-2; D call uncertain. CDR3 length: 16 amino acids. V was pared by 6 bases and J by 1 base, with 18 bases between. Germline assignment: CDR1 SNHLY and CDR2 FYNNEI.

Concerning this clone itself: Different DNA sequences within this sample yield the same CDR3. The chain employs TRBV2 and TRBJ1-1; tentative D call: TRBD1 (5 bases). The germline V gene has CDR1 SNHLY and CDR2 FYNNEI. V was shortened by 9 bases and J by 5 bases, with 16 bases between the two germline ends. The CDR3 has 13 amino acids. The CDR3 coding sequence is TGTGCCAGTAGCCGAGGGGAGGGGACTGAAGCTTTCTTT. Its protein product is CASSRGEGTEAFF.

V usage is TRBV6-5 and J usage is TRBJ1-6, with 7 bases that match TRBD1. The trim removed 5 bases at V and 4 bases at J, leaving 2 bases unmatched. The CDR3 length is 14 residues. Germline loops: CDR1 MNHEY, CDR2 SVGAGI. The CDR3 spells CASSRDSYNSPLHF. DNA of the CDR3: TGTGCCAGCAGTCGGGACAGTTATAATTCACCCCTCCACTTT.

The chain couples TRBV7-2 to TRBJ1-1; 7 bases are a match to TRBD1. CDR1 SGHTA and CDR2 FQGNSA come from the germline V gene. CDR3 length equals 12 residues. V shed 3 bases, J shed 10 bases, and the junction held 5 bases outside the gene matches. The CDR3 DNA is TGTGCCAGCAGCTTCCTACGACAGGGAGCTTTCTTT. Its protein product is CASSFLRQGAFF.

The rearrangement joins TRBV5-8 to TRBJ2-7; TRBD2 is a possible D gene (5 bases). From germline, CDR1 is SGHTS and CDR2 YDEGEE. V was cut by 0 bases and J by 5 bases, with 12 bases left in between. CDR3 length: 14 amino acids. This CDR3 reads CASSLVRGSHEQYV. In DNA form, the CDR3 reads TGTGCCAGCAGCTTGGTTCGGGGTTCCCACGAGCAGTACGTC.

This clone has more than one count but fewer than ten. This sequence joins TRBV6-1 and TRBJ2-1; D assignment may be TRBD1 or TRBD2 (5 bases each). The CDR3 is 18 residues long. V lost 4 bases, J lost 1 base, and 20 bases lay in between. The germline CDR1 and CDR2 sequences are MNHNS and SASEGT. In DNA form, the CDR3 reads TGTGCCAGCAGTGGCCTATCTTTGACGGGACGATCCTACAATGAGCAGTTCTTC. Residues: CASSGLSLTGRSYNEQFF.